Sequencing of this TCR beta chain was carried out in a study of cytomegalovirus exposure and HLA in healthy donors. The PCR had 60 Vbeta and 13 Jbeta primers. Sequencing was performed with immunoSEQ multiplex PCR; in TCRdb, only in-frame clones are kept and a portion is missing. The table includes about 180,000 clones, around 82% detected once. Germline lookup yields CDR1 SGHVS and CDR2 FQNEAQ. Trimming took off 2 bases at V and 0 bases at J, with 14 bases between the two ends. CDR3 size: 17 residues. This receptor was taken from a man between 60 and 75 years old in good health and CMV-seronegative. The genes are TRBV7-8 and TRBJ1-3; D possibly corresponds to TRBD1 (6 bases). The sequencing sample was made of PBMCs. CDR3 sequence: CASSLRTASYSGNTIYF. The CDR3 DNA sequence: TGTGCCAGCAGCTTACGGACAGCCAGTTACTCTGGAAACACCATATATTTT.